The T cell receptor (beta chain) described here comes from a study of cytomegalovirus exposure and HLA in healthy donors. Whole-study context: Caucasian-associated ancestry cluster membership applied to approximately 80% of approximately 420 genotyped donors.

The PCR ran on 60 Vbeta and 13 Jbeta primers. Some clones are missing from TCRdb's copy, which holds only in-frame ones; the method was immunoSEQ multiplex PCR. In the table there are about 150,000 clones, about three quarters of which are singletons. Healthy bone marrow donors made up the donors. A remark on this clone: What it binds is unknown.

Study-level points and caveats: Some V segments (TRBV6-2 and TRBV6-3 among them) were excluded as indistinguishable. Later on, an analysis showed TCR association rates differing by HLA locus, with DRB1 the most and HLA-C the fewest.

CDR3 length: 14 residues. The germline CDR1 and CDR2 sequences are SGHRS and YFSETQ. Trimming shortened V by 1 base and J by 6 bases, and 11 bases separated the two germline ends. The origin of this receptor is a woman in her 40s in good health and CMV-seropositive. This rearrangement joins TRBV5-1 to TRBJ2-1; possible D gene TRBD2, 7 bases. The specimen was PBMCs. The DNA for the CDR3 is TGCGCCAGCAGCTTGAGGGGGGGCCCCAATGAGCAGTTCTTC. Translation gives CASSLRGGPNEQFF.